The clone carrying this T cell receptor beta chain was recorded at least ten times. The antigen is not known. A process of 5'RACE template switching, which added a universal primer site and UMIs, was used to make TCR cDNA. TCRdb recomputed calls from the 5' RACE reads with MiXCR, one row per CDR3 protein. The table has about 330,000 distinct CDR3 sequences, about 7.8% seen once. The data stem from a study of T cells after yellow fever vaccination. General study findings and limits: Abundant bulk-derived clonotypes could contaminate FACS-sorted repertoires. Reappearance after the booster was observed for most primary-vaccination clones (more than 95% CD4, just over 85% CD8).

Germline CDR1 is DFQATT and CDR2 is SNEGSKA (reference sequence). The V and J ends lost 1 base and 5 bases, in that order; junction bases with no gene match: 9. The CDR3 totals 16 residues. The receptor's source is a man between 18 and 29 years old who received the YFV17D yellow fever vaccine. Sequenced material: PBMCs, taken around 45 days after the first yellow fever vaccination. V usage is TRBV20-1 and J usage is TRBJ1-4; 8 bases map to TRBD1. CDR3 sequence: CSARGAGGSTNEKLFF. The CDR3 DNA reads TGCAGTGCTAGAGGAGCAGGGGGCTCTACCAATGAAAAACTGTTTTTT.